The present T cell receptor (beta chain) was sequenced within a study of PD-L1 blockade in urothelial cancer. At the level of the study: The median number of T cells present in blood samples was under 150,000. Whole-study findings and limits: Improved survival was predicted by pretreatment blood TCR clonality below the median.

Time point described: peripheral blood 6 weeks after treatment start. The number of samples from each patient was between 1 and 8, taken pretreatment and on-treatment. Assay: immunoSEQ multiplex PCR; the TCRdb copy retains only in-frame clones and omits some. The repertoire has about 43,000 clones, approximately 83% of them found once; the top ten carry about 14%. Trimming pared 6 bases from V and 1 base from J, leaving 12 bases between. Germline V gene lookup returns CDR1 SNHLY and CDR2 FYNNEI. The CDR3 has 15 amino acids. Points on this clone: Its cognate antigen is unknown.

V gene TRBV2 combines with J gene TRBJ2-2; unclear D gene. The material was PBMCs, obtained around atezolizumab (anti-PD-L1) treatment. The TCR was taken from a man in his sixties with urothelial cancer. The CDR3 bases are TGTGCCAGCAGGGCAACCACAGAGAACACCGGGGAGCTGTTTTTT. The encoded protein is CASRATTENTGELFF.